The rows below give T cell receptor beta chains drawn from one sample of a study of graft-versus-host responses after intestinal transplantation. Repertoires were generated with immunoSEQ multiplex PCR, while TCRdb's copy carries only in-frame clones and drops some. The table shows about 89,000 clones, with roughly 89% occurring only once. These receptors' targets are unknown. The sequencing here drew on unstimulated CD4+ T cells sorted from spleen or lymph node cells, taken before intestinal transplant. The receptors were gathered from a human donor who received an intestinal transplant. Both conserved end residues are part of each CDR3. Each record gives: clone size, J gene, D gene, V gene, CDR3 DNA, CDR3 protein. The D gene is left open where the match is weak. A row's size may be missing; if present it is once, few, many or a size class.

clone_size: -; j_call: TRBJ2-3; d_call: TRBD2; v_call: TRBV9; cdr3_nt: TGTGCCAGCAGCGTGGCCAGCGGGGTAACAGATACGCAGTATTTT; cdr3_aa: CASSVASGVTDTQYF
clone_size: -; j_call: TRBJ1-2; d_call: TRBD1; v_call: TRBV27; cdr3_nt: TGTGCCAGCAGTTTATCCCCGACAGGGGGCTATGGCTACACCTTC; cdr3_aa: CASSLSPTGGYGYTF
clone_size: -; j_call: TRBJ2-2; d_call: -; v_call: TRBV12-5; cdr3_nt: TGTGCTAGTGGTTTGGTACTTTCCCGCGGGGAGCTGTTTTTT; cdr3_aa: CASGLVLSRGELFF
clone_size: -; j_call: TRBJ1-6; d_call: -; v_call: TRBV11-2; cdr3_nt: TGTGCCAGCAGCTTCGAGGCTAATTCACCCCTCCACTTT; cdr3_aa: CASSFEANSPLHF
clone_size: once; j_call: TRBJ1-5; d_call: TRBD1; v_call: TRBV6-1; cdr3_nt: TGTGCCAGCAGTGAGGGGACAGGCAGCAATCAGCCCCAGCATTTT; cdr3_aa: CASSEGTGSNQPQHF
clone_size: -; j_call: TRBJ2-7; d_call: TRBD2; v_call: TRBV6-1; cdr3_nt: TGTGCCAGCAGTGATTACGGGAGGAGAGACTACGAGCAGTACTTC; cdr3_aa: CASSDYGRRDYEQYF
clone_size: -; j_call: TRBJ1-2; d_call: -; v_call: TRBV2; cdr3_nt: TGTGCCAGCAATTCGGGGGGATTGAACTATGGCTACACCTTC; cdr3_aa: CASNSGGLNYGYTF
clone_size: -; j_call: TRBJ2-1; d_call: -; v_call: TRBV30; cdr3_nt: TGTGCCTGGTCCATCGACAGAGACGGTGAGCAGTTCTTC; cdr3_aa: CAWSIDRDGEQFF
clone_size: -; j_call: TRBJ2-4; d_call: -; v_call: TRBV5-6; cdr3_nt: TGTGCCAGCAGCGGACTCTTAGCCAAAAACATTCAGTACTTC; cdr3_aa: CASSGLLAKNIQYF
clone_size: -; j_call: TRBJ2-5; d_call: -; v_call: TRBV7-7; cdr3_nt: TGTGCCAGCAGCCCCCAGGGGGGTACGTTTCCGGAGACCCAGTACTTC; cdr3_aa: CASSPQGGTFPETQYF
clone_size: -; j_call: TRBJ1-4; d_call: -; v_call: TRBV5-6; cdr3_nt: TGTGCCAGCAGCTTGACAGGGACTAATGAAAAACTGTTTTTT; cdr3_aa: CASSLTGTNEKLFF
clone_size: -; j_call: TRBJ1-2; d_call: TRBD1; v_call: TRBV5-6; cdr3_nt: TGTGCCAGCAGCCAAACGGACAGGGACTATGGCTACACCTTC; cdr3_aa: CASSQTDRDYGYTF
clone_size: -; j_call: TRBJ2-7; d_call: TRBD1; v_call: TRBV7-2; cdr3_nt: TGTGCCAGCAGCTCAGACAGGGGGCAGGGGGAGCAGTACTTC; cdr3_aa: CASSSDRGQGEQYF
clone_size: -; j_call: TRBJ2-7; d_call: -; v_call: TRBV7-9; cdr3_nt: TGTGCCAGCAGCTTAGGCAGGGGTAACGAGCAGTACTTC; cdr3_aa: CASSLGRGNEQYF
clone_size: -; j_call: TRBJ1-1; d_call: TRBD1; v_call: TRBV29-1; cdr3_nt: TGCAGCGCAAACAGGGGGAACACTGAAGCTTTCTTT; cdr3_aa: CSANRGNTEAFF
clone_size: once; j_call: TRBJ2-7; d_call: -; v_call: TRBV10-1; cdr3_nt: TGCGCCAGCAGTTTAGCCTCCCGACAGATCAAGCCCTACGAGCAGTACTTC; cdr3_aa: CASSLASRQIKPYEQYF